The 32 T cell receptor beta chains below were found in one sample sequenced in a study of T cells in Graves' hyperthyroidism and ophthalmopathy. Amplification of TCR beta CDR3 regions used RNA as the template. The TCR CDR3 was amplified in a first-round RT-PCR using the HTBI primer set. TCRdb processed the multiplex PCR reads anew with MiXCR; each CDR3 protein has one entry. The sample has roughly 100,000 distinct CDR3 sequences; roughly 44% are singletons. Sequencing input: blood. The receptors stem from a man in his forties with Graves' hyperthyroidism.

The rearrangement joins TRBV10-3 to TRBJ1-2; D is perhaps TRBD1 (6 bases). The germline gives CDR1 ENHRY, CDR2 SYGVKD. V dropped 5 bases and J dropped 4 bases, with 11 bases sitting between them. The length of the CDR3 is 13 residues. CDR3 amino acids: CAISTTGPYGYTF. DNA of the CDR3: TGTGCCATCAGTACTACAGGGCCCTATGGCTACACCTTC.

This clonotype has a count of ten or more. The chain employs TRBV12-3 or TRBV12-4 and TRBJ2-7, with TRBD2 matching 9 bases. V dropped 4 bases and J dropped 9; count of bases not matched to a gene: 1. The CDR3 has 11 amino acids. DNA for the CDR3: TGTGCCAGCAGTTCGCGGGGGGGGCAGTACTTC. Encoded protein: CASSSRGGQYF.

The chain links TRBV6-1 to TRBJ2-3; perhaps TRBD1 as D (6 bases). Germline assignment: CDR1 MNHNS and CDR2 SASEGT. This CDR3 has 16 amino acids. V gave up 1 base and J gave up 6 bases, with 17 bases separating them. Written as DNA, the CDR3 is TGTGCCAGCAGTGAAGGAGGCAGGGGTAATTTCGATACGCAGTATTTT. Protein: CASSEGGRGNFDTQYF.

The chain recombines TRBV5-1 with TRBJ1-5, with TRBD1 as a possible D gene (5 bases). Trimming pared 3 bases from V and 3 bases from J, leaving 19 bases between. The CDR3 sequence is 17 residues long. Germline V gene sequence: CDR1 SGHRS, CDR2 YFSETQ. CDR3 bases: TGCGCCAGCAGCTCGGGACTAGCGGGAGGGCCCAATCAGCCCCAGCATTTT. Its protein product is CASSSGLAGGPNQPQHF.

This clonotype was counted many times. The genes are TRBV11-1 and TRBJ2-5; D might be TRBD1 (5 bases). This CDR3 is built from 13 residues. V lost 5 bases to trimming and J lost 1 base, with 8 bases between them. The germline V gene has CDR1 SGHAT and CDR2 FQDESV (reference sequence). The CDR3 reads CASSRDSQETQYF. DNA of the CDR3: TGTGCCAGCAGCCGCGACAGCCAAGAGACCCAGTACTTC.

In regard to this clonotype: This may be a read error: a much more frequent sequence differs by one nucleotide. This chain uses TRBV20-1 with TRBJ2-4; no reliable D call. CDR1 is DFQATT and CDR2 is SNEGSKA in the germline V gene (reference sequence). There are 14 residues in the CDR3. The DNA of the CDR3 is TGCAGTGCTAGAGACAGGCGGTTAAAAAACGTTCAGTACTTC. Protein product: CSARDRRLKNVQYF.

This clonotype was detected ten times or more. The rearrangement uses TRBV6-5 and TRBJ2-1; 8 nucleotides line up with TRBD2. Looked up from germline, CDR1 is MNHEY and CDR2 is SVGAGI. The V and J ends lost 6 bases and 0 bases, in that order; junction bases with no gene match: 7. The length of the CDR3 is 16 residues. CDR3 protein: CASSFTAGGSYNEQFF. CDR3 in DNA: TGTGCCAGCAGCTTCACCGCGGGGGGCTCCTACAATGAGCAGTTCTTC.

This clonotype was seen at least ten times. The chain uses TRBV12-3 or TRBV12-4 and TRBJ1-1; D is unresolved. Trimming took off 2 bases at V and 0 bases at J, with 10 bases between the two ends. The CDR3 contains 15 residues. The CDR3 loop is CASSLIGPMNTEAFF. For the CDR3, the DNA is TGTGCCAGCAGTTTAATCGGACCTATGAACACTGAAGCTTTCTTT.

This clonotype was detected many times. This rearrangement joins TRBV10-3 to TRBJ2-1; TRBD1 matches 9 bases. This CDR3 comprises 13 residues. Trimming removed 2 bases from V and 8 bases from J; junction bases left unmatched: 1. Germline V CDR1 and CDR2: ENHRY, SYGVKD. The CDR3 DNA reads as TGTGCCATCAGTGAGACAGGGGGCGATGAGCAGTTCTTC. Encoded protein: CAISETGGDEQFF.

This clonotype was seen at least ten times. The chain recombines TRBV20-1 with TRBJ2-1, with 12 nucleotides matching TRBD2. CDR3 size: 13 residues. Germline V lookup: CDR1 DFQATT, CDR2 SNEGSKA (reference sequence). The CDR3 sequence: CRLAGGGYNEQFF. DNA of the CDR3: TGCAGACTAGCGGGAGGCGGCTACAATGAGCAGTTCTTC.

The CDR3 sequence is CASSNGGGSYSEAFF. CDR3 bases: TGTGCCAGCAGTAACGGGGGGGGCTCTTACTCTGAAGCTTTCTTT. The V and J genes are TRBV2 and TRBJ1-1, with D possibly TRBD1 on 6 matching bases. V was trimmed by 5 bases and J by 6 bases, leaving 19 bases between them. CDR3 length: 15 residues. CDR1 is SNHLY and CDR2 is FYNNEI in the germline V gene.

This clonotype has only one observation. The chain links TRBV20-1 to TRBJ1-1, with a tentative D call TRBD1 (5 bases). The germline CDR1 and CDR2 sequences are DFQATT and SNEGSKA (reference sequence). This CDR3 has 14 amino acids. V was clipped by 1 base and J by 5 bases, with 14 bases between them. The CDR3 loop is CSARGLAEGTEAFF. For the CDR3, the DNA is TGCAGTGCTAGAGGGTTAGCGGAGGGGACTGAAGCTTTCTTT.

In its sample, this clonotype was seen many times. The chain carries TRBV7-9 and TRBJ2-7; 7 bases map to TRBD1. V lost 5 bases to trimming and J lost 6 bases; unmatched junction nucleotides: 10. The germline V gene encodes CDR1 SEHNR and CDR2 FQNEAQ (reference sequence). The CDR3 loop spans 14 amino acids. The CDR3 bases are TGTGCCAGCAGCGCCGAGACAGGGACGTCCGAGCAGTACTTC. It translates to CASSAETGTSEQYF.

This clonotype was found once. Compared with germline, one end of the junction differs, possibly owing to a read error. This chain uses TRBV5-4 with TRBJ2-3; D might be TRBD2 (5 bases). Germline V gene sequence: CDR1 SGHNT, CDR2 YYREEE (reference sequence). The CDR3 has 15 residues. CDR3 DNA sequence: TGTGCTAGCAGCCCGGAGGCGGTAACCACAGATACGCGGTATTTT. Translated: CASSPEAVTTDTRYF.

The J gene is TRBJ2-1, the V gene TRBV20-1; perhaps D is TRBD1 or TRBD2 (6 bases each). Trimming stripped 2 bases from V and 12 bases from J, with 11 bases between. CDR3 length: 11 residues. Looked up from germline, CDR1 is DFQATT and CDR2 is SNEGSKA (reference sequence). This CDR3 reads CSARRGALQFF. CDR3 bases: TGCAGTGCTAGAAGGGGGGCCCTGCAGTTCTTC.

The chain links TRBV19 to TRBJ1-5; 7 nucleotides line up with TRBD1. Unmatched junction bases numbered 8, after V lost 11 bases and J lost 4 bases. Germline CDR1 reads LNHDA; CDR2 reads SQIVND (reference sequence). The CDR3 has 13 amino acids. The CDR3 spells CAWSGGQNQPQHF. The CDR3, as DNA: TGTGCCTGGAGTGGGGGACAGAATCAGCCCCAGCATTTT.

This clonotype appeared a single time. It is likely a read error, because the conserved phenylalanine at the end of the CDR3 is missing. The genes are TRBV12-3 or TRBV12-4 and TRBJ1-6; 7 bases fit TRBD1. The CDR3 spans 14 residues. The V and J ends lost 6 bases and 10 bases, in that order; junction bases with no gene match: 9. The CDR3 DNA follows: TGTGCCAGCAGACCCACAGGGGAGAACTCACCCCTCCACTCT. It codes for CASRPTGENSPLHS.

This clonotype was observed once. Here the CDR3 omits its conserved ending phenylalanine or tryptophan, so a read error is the likely source. The limits of the CDR3 on the DNA are not certain, so only TCRdb's listed CDR3 is given. The rearrangement links TRBV19 to TRBJ2-5; the DNA was not used to check the table's D call, TRBD1. Germline loops: CDR1 LNHDA, CDR2 SQIVND (reference sequence). The CDR3 spans 10 amino acids, including both terminal residues. This CDR3 reads CASSYPGGYT.

The rearrangement links TRBV20-1 to TRBJ1-6; 10 nucleotides agree with TRBD1. V trimming: 3 bases; J trimming: 7 bases; junction bases outside the gene matches: 9. The CDR3 spans 16 residues. Germline V gene sequence: CDR1 DFQATT, CDR2 SNEGSKA (reference sequence). The CDR3 coding sequence is TGCAGTGCTAGGCCGTCGGGACAGGGGATCAATTCACCCCTCCACTTT. It translates to CSARPSGQGINSPLHF.

In DNA form, the CDR3 reads TGTGCCTGGGGAAGAGGGGGGTCGGGAGAGACCCAGTACTTC. It encodes CAWGRGGSGETQYF. V gene TRBV30 combines with J gene TRBJ2-5; D is tentatively TRBD1 or TRBD2 (6 bases each). The germline V gene encodes CDR1 GTSNPN and CDR2 SVGIG (reference sequence). Between the trimmed V and J ends, which lost 5 bases and 4 bases, there was a span of 17 bases. The CDR3 covers 14 residues.

This chain connects TRBV6-6 to TRBJ2-7; the D gene is possibly TRBD2 (5 bases). The CDR3 extends over 11 amino acids. Between the trimmed V and J ends, which lost 8 bases and 5 bases, there was a span of 10 bases. CDR1 MNHNY and CDR2 SVGAGI come from the germline V gene (reference sequence). The CDR3 reads CASGSADEQYF. The CDR3 coding sequence is TGTGCCAGCGGGAGTGCGGACGAGCAGTACTTC.

This clonotype was recorded many times. The chain is built from TRBV5-1 and TRBJ2-7, with a weak D call TRBD2 (6 bases). This CDR3 spans 15 amino acids. Trimming cost V 0 bases and J 3 bases, with 13 bases left between them. CDR1 and CDR2 (germline): SGHRS, YFSETQ. The CDR3 nucleotides read TGCGCCAGCAGCTTGGTAGCGGACGCCGGCTACGAGCAGTACTTC. Translating it yields CASSLVADAGYEQYF.

The V gene is TRBV5-6, the J gene TRBJ2-1, with 8 positions matching TRBD1. V dropped 1 base and J dropped 8; count of bases not matched to a gene: 8. The CDR3 is made up of 15 amino acids. Germline values: CDR1 SGHDT, CDR2 YYEEEE. CDR3 nucleotide sequence: TGTGCCAGCAGCTTGCCCGGGACAGGAGACCATGAGCAGTTCTTC. Translation: CASSLPGTGDHEQFF.

The chain is built from TRBV15 and TRBJ1-2; tentatively, D is TRBD1 (5 bases). V was cut by 3 bases and J by 1 base, with 15 bases left in between. The germline gives CDR1 LNHNV, CDR2 YYDKDF (reference sequence). This CDR3 contains 16 residues. CDR3 sequence reads: CATSRLLGTDNYGYTF. The CDR3 DNA sequence: TGTGCCACCAGCAGGTTACTAGGGACGGATAACTATGGCTACACCTTC.

The sample holds many counts of this clonotype. The chain combines TRBV2 with TRBJ2-1, with 10 bases lining up with TRBD1. Trimming cost V 6 bases and J 2 bases; bases outside gene matches: 19. The CDR3 extends over 20 amino acids. Germline V CDR1 and CDR2: SNHLY, FYNNEI. For the CDR3, the DNA is TGTGCCAGCAGGCGACCGGGGACAGGGGATCTAGAGGTGGCCTACAATGAGCAGTTCTTC. It specifies CASRRPGTGDLEVAYNEQFF.

This clonotype was counted at least ten times. J is TRBJ2-4 and V is TRBV2; D is perhaps TRBD2 (6 bases). The V end lost 6 bases, the J end lost 0 bases, and 15 bases lay between the germline ends. Germline V gene lookup returns CDR1 SNHLY and CDR2 FYNNEI. This CDR3 has 16 amino acids. The DNA of the CDR3 is TGTGCCAGCAGGGCCTGGGGGGTTTCAGCCAAAAACATTCAGTACTTC. Protein: CASRAWGVSAKNIQYF.

This clonotype showed up many times. The CDR3 DNA is TGTGCCAGCTGGCGGTTCGGGGACACCATATATTTT. Protein sequence: CASWRFGDTIYF. The chain carries TRBV6-1 and TRBJ1-3; no firm D call. Germline CDR1 MNHNS, CDR2 SASEGT. V was trimmed by 8 bases and J by 8 bases, leaving 13 bases between them. CDR3 size: 12 residues.

This clonotype came up many times. The chain recombines TRBV7-3 with TRBJ2-2; possibly TRBD2 for D (6 bases). Between the trimmed V and J ends, which lost 5 bases and 7 bases, there was a span of 11 bases. In germline, CDR1 is SGHTA, CDR2 FQGTGA. The CDR3 is 13 residues long. This chain's CDR3 is CASSPGGYGELFF. The CDR3 DNA reads TGTGCCAGCAGCCCCGGGGGATACGGGGAGCTGTTTTTT.

The chain links TRBV10-3 to TRBJ1-2, with D unclear. There are 12 residues in the CDR3. Trimming cost V 5 bases and J 12 bases, with 16 bases left between them. Germline-derived CDR1 and CDR2 are ENHRY and SYGVKD. CDR3 coding DNA: TGTGCCATCAGTTTCGACGGCTCTGGAAACACCTTC. Its protein is CAISFDGSGNTF.

The table lists this clonotype with a few counts. A much larger clone differs from this one at a single base, so this may be a read error. The chain carries TRBV12-3 or TRBV12-4 and TRBJ1-2; TRBD1 matches 8 bases. The CDR3 has 14 amino acids. Germline trimming cut 4 bases from V and 8 bases from J; bases unmatched to any gene: 9. DNA of the CDR3: TGTGCCAGCAGTTCATATGGCAGGGGGCTCGGCTACACCTTC. It codes for CASSSYGRGLGYTF.

There are many counts of this clonotype. The chain recombines TRBV4-1 with TRBJ2-7, with D maybe TRBD2 (6 bases). V was trimmed by 0 bases and J by 1 base, leaving 16 bases between them. Germline assignment: CDR1 MGHRA and CDR2 YSYEKL. This CDR3 comprises 17 residues. CDR3 in DNA: TGCGCCAGCAGCCAAGATATTTCTGGAGGGTCGTCCTACGAGCAGTACTTC. Residues: CASSQDISGGSSYEQYF.

The chain is built from TRBV7-3 and TRBJ1-1; D ambiguous. Trimming took off 1 base at V and 4 bases at J, with 7 bases between the two ends. There are 13 residues in the CDR3. Germline lookup yields CDR1 SGHTA and CDR2 FQGTGA. The CDR3 spells CASSLNPGTEAFF. The DNA for the CDR3 is TGTGCCAGCAGCTTAAACCCGGGCACTGAAGCTTTCTTT.